This passage covers 27 T cell receptor beta chains from one sample sequenced in a study of T cells in Graves' hyperthyroidism and ophthalmopathy. RNA transcripts served as the template for amplifying TCR beta CDR3 regions. Initially, a first-round RT-PCR of the TCR CDR3 employed the HTBI primer set. TCRdb itself ran the multiplex PCR reads through MiXCR, one entry per CDR3 protein. The data hold approximately 410,000 distinct CDR3 sequences, with over 12% observed a single time. The sequenced sample was blood. These receptors all stem from a man aged 18 to 29 with Graves' ophthalmopathy.

Concerning this clonotype itself: A read error may explain this, as a much larger clone is one base away. The chain couples TRBV30 to TRBJ2-7, with D possibly TRBD1 on 6 matching bases. This CDR3 is 13 amino acids long. From germline, CDR1 is GTSNPN and CDR2 SVGIG (reference sequence). The germline V and J ends were trimmed by 0 bases and 5 bases, with 11 bases remaining between them. CDR3 coding DNA: TGTGCCTGGAGTGTAAACAGGGTCCACGAGCAGTACTTC. Translated, it gives CAWSVNRVHEQYF.

This clonotype has at least ten counts. This chain uses TRBV5-1 with TRBJ2-3; 10 positions agree with TRBD1. CDR3 length: 14 amino acids. Trimming removed 3 bases from V and 6 bases from J; junction bases left unmatched: 4. Looked up from germline, CDR1 is SGHRS and CDR2 is YFSETQ. Here the CDR3 reads CASSSGTGVDTQYF. The CDR3 DNA reads as TGCGCCAGCAGCTCCGGGACAGGGGTGGATACGCAGTATTTT.

A single count supports this clonotype. In DNA, the CDR3 is TGTGCCACCAGTGGGGCTAGCGGGACAGGGGATACGCAGTATTTT. It encodes CATSGASGTGDTQYF. This sequence joins TRBV24-1 and TRBJ2-3, with D possibly called TRBD1 or TRBD2 (9 bases each). The CDR3 contains 15 residues. Germline values: CDR1 KGHDR, CDR2 SFDVKD. V dropped 5 bases and J dropped 6 bases, with 17 bases sitting between them.

This clonotype was counted at least ten times. V usage is TRBV11-3 and J usage is TRBJ2-1; no clear D. Germline loops: CDR1 SGHNT, CDR2 YENEEA. The CDR3 runs to 14 residues. Deletions cut 0 bases from V and 5 bases from J, with 8 bases between. CDR3 region: CASSLESINNEQFF. The CDR3 nucleotides read TGTGCCAGCAGCTTAGAGTCCATAAACAATGAGCAGTTCTTC.

This clonotype has just a few counts. The chain couples TRBV7-9 to TRBJ2-2; D could derive from TRBD1 or TRBD2 (5 bases each). CDR3 length: 12 residues. In germline, CDR1 is SEHNR, CDR2 FQNEAQ (reference sequence). CDR3 region: CGGRENTGELFF. CDR3 bases: TGTGGGGGGAGAGAGAACACCGGGGAGCTGTTTTTT.

The chain recombines TRBV3-1 with TRBJ1-1, with D possibly being TRBD1 (6 bases). The V gene lost 3 bases and the J gene lost 2 bases, with 16 bases spanning the gap. Germline assignment: CDR1 LGHDT and CDR2 YNNKEL (reference sequence). This CDR3 has 16 residues. The CDR3 here is CASSHSSGAGNTEAFF. CDR3 DNA sequence: TGTGCCAGCAGCCACTCCTCGGGGGCGGGAAACACTGAAGCTTTCTTT. Using reference TRBV3-1 and TRBJ1-1 for the parts outside the CDR3, the full variable domain is DTAVSQTPKYLVTQMGNDKSIKCEQNLGHDTMYWYKQDSKKFLKIMFSYNNKELIINETVPNRFSPKSPDKAHLNLHINSLELGDSAVYFCASSHSSGAGNTEAFFGQGTRLTVV.

In this sample, this clonotype turned up many times. This chain joins TRBV18 and TRBJ2-1; D uncertain. This CDR3 has 15 amino acids. Looked up from germline, CDR1 is KGHSH and CDR2 is LQKENI. Deletions cut 2 bases from V and 5 bases from J, with 13 bases between. This CDR3 is CASSPRWESHNEQFF. In DNA, the CDR3 is TGTGCCAGCTCACCAAGGTGGGAATCCCACAATGAGCAGTTCTTC.

This clonotype was detected ten times or more. This chain joins TRBV5-1 and TRBJ1-1; unclear D gene. Trimming removed 1 base from V and 4 bases from J, with 17 bases in between. This CDR3 is built from 16 residues. The germline V gene has CDR1 SGHRS and CDR2 YFSETQ. For the CDR3, the DNA is TGCGCCAGCAGCTTGCAGGCTATCTCAATGGGCACTGAAGCTTTCTTT. This translates into CASSLQAISMGTEAFF.

A remark on this clonotype: A much larger clone differs by one base, so this may be a read error. The chain has TRBV2 and TRBJ1-2, with TRBD1 as a possible D gene (5 bases). This CDR3 has 17 residues. Germline V gives CDR1 SNHLY, CDR2 FYNNEI. The DNA for the CDR3 is TGTGTCAGCAGCAGAGGTATAGCAGGGCGGGGAATTAAGGGCTACACCTTC. It codes for CVSSRGIAGRGIKGYTF.

This clonotype has a count of ten or more. V usage is TRBV27 and J usage is TRBJ1-1; D gene ambiguous. V was pared by 3 bases and J by 2 bases, with 10 bases between. Germline CDR1 reads MNHEY; CDR2 reads SMNVEV (reference sequence). This CDR3 has 14 amino acids. The chain's CDR3 is CASSLGPGNTEAFF. The CDR3, as DNA: TGTGCCAGCAGTTTGGGCCCGGGTAACACTGAAGCTTTCTTT.

As to this clonotype: Germline and junction disagree at one end, which may indicate a read error. The V gene is TRBV18, the J gene TRBJ2-3; D is perhaps TRBD1 or TRBD2 (5 bases each). Germline V CDR1 and CDR2: KGHSH, LQKENI. The CDR3 extends over 16 amino acids. CDR3 amino acids: CACSPFREKFTDTQYF. Written as DNA, the CDR3 is TGTGCCTGCTCACCGTTCAGGGAGAAATTCACAGATACGCAGTATTTT. The full variable domain, in which reference TRBV18 and TRBJ2-3 provide the parts outside the CDR3, is NAGVMQNPRHLVRRRGQEARLRCSPMKGHSHVYWYRQLPEEGLKFMVYLQKENIIDESGMPKERFSAEFPKEGPSILRIQQVVRGDSAAYFCACSPFREKFTDTQYFGPGTRLTVL.

The CDR3 nucleotides are TGTGCCAGCAGTTCCCCGGGACTAGCAAAAGATACGCAGTATTTT. Protein sequence: CASSSPGLAKDTQYF. V and J are TRBV12-3 or TRBV12-4 and TRBJ2-3, with 9 bases identical to TRBD2. V shed 4 bases and J 5 bases; nucleotides not matched to a gene: 7. The CDR3 loop spans 15 amino acids.

This clonotype was found many times. The V call is TRBV5-8, the J call TRBJ2-3; TRBD2 matches at 10 bases. CDR3 size: 17 residues. With V trimmed by 1 base and J by 2 bases, 7 bases remained unmatched. Germline V gives CDR1 SGHTS, CDR2 YDEGEE. CDR3 sequence (DNA): TGTGCCAGCAGCTTGAGAGTAGCGGGAGGCTCCACAGATACGCAGTATTTT. Residues: CASSLRVAGGSTDTQYF. Supplemented by reference TRBV5-8 and TRBJ2-3, the full variable domain reads EAGVTQSPTHLIKTRGQQATLRCSPISGHTSVYWYQQALGLGLQFLLWYDEGEERNRGNFPPRFSGRQFPNYSSELNVNALELEDSALYLCASSLRVAGGSTDTQYFGPGTRLTVL.

This clonotype was observed many times. The chain recombines TRBV12-3 or TRBV12-4 with TRBJ2-3, with 12 nucleotides matching TRBD2. The CDR3 runs to 15 residues. Losses at the gene ends were 6 bases for V and 5 bases for J; bases not matched to a gene: 6. The CDR3 coding sequence is TGTGCCAGCAGCCTAGCGGGGGGGGGTTTAGATACGCAGTATTTT. Amino acid sequence: CASSLAGGGLDTQYF.

This clonotype occurred many times. CDR3 in amino acids: CASSASGTGLTDTQYF. The CDR3 DNA sequence: TGTGCCAGCAGCGCATCCGGGACAGGGCTCACAGATACGCAGTATTTT. The chain is built from TRBV9 and TRBJ2-3; TRBD1 matches at 9 bases. CDR1 is SGDLS, CDR2 YYNGEE, per germline. The CDR3 has 16 residues. After removal of 3 bases from V and 2 bases from J, the junction contained 7 bases not matched to a gene.

The CDR3 DNA is TGTGCCAGCCCTAGGGACACACGGGTCTATGGCTACACCTTC. It encodes CASPRDTRVYGYTF. The rearrangement links TRBV11-2 to TRBJ1-2; TRBD1 might be the D (6 bases). V lost 8 bases and J 4 bases, leaving 17 bases between the germline ends. In germline, CDR1 is SGHAT, CDR2 FQNNGV. This CDR3 region has 14 residues.

This clonotype was detected many times. The V call is TRBV5-1, the J call TRBJ2-1, with a tentative D call TRBD1 (7 bases). V lost 4 bases and J 12 bases, leaving 14 bases between the germline ends. This CDR3 spans 12 amino acids. Per the germline V gene, CDR1 is SGHRS and CDR2 is YFSETQ. CDR3 amino acids: CASSAQGGGQFF. The CDR3 DNA follows: TGCGCCAGCAGCGCCCAGGGGGGCGGGCAGTTCTTC.

This clonotype was counted at least ten times. The rearrangement uses TRBV20-1 and TRBJ2-3, with 8 bases lining up with TRBD2. The ends lost 1 base at V and 1 base at J; junction bases unmatched: 4. Germline CDR1 and CDR2: DFQATT and SNEGSKA (reference sequence). This CDR3 region has 15 residues. CDR3 protein: CSARVMTSGTDTQYF. The DNA for the CDR3 is TGCAGTGCTAGAGTCATGACTAGCGGCACAGATACGCAGTATTTT.

This clonotype came up a few times. This chain links TRBV4-2 with TRBJ1-5; D ambiguous. This CDR3 comprises 15 residues. From germline, CDR1 is LGHNA and CDR2 YNFKEQ. The germline V and J ends were trimmed by 0 bases and 8 bases, with 14 bases remaining between them. The CDR3 DNA reads TGTGCCAGCAGCCAAGATGTCTCGGGTTTGAAGCCCCAGCATTTT. This encodes CASSQDVSGLKPQHF.

This clonotype was detected many times. The chain combines TRBV12-3 or TRBV12-4 with TRBJ1-2; the match to TRBD1 covers 10 bases. The CDR3 sequence is 15 residues long. J gave up 6 bases and V 7 bases, and 11 bases lay outside the gene matches. The CDR3, as DNA: TGTGCCAGCAATCCGGGACAGGGGATCGCTGATGGCTACACCTTC. Its translation is CASNPGQGIADGYTF.

The V call is TRBV30, the J call TRBJ2-2; no firm D call. Germline CDR1 and CDR2: GTSNPN and SVGIG (reference sequence). The CDR3 is 12 amino acids. V dropped 2 bases and J dropped 7 bases, with 8 bases sitting between them. The CDR3 DNA follows: TGTGCCTGGAGTCCCCTTGGCGGGGAGCTGTTTTTT. This codes for CAWSPLGGELFF.

This clonotype was seen many times. Relative to the germline gene, one junction end is altered; a read error may explain this. This chain connects TRBV4-1 to TRBJ2-1, with D maybe TRBD2 (6 bases). The CDR3 length is 16 residues. Per the germline V gene, CDR1 is MGHRA and CDR2 is YSYEKL. The CDR3 DNA is TGCGCCAGCAGCCAAGGAGTTTTAGGAGGGTACAATGGGCAGTTCTTC. Its translation is CASSQGVLGGYNGQFF.

This clonotype was seen ten or more times. V usage is TRBV12-3 or TRBV12-4 and J usage is TRBJ2-7, with 9 bases fitting TRBD2. V gave up 7 bases and J gave up 5 bases; unmatched junction bases: 6. This CDR3 spans 13 amino acids. The CDR3 DNA sequence: TGTGCCAGCACCCGGACTAGCGTCCACGAGCAGTACTTC. It specifies CASTRTSVHEQYF.

This clonotype was seen ten or more times. Here the CDR3 DNA reads TGTGCCAGCAGCTTAGGGCTAGCGGGGGGCTTACCCTCCTACGAGCAGTACTTC. Translation gives CASSLGLAGGLPSYEQYF. This sequence joins TRBV11-2 and TRBJ2-7; 11 nucleotides match TRBD2. V lost 1 base to trimming and J lost 0 bases; unmatched junction nucleotides: 8. This CDR3 contains 18 residues. Germline CDR1 and CDR2: SGHAT and FQNNGV.

There are many counts of this clonotype. The chain recombines TRBV5-1 with TRBJ2-1, with TRBD2 identical over 12 bases. The germline gives CDR1 SGHRS, CDR2 YFSETQ. The ends lost 4 bases at V and 4 bases at J; junction bases unmatched: 12. The CDR3 extends over 18 amino acids. CDR3 amino acids: CASSPSSGGATEYNEQFF. The CDR3 region has the DNA TGCGCCAGCAGCCCGTCTAGCGGGGGGGCGACGGAGTACAATGAGCAGTTCTTC.

This clonotype turned up a few times. The rearrangement links TRBV10-3 to TRBJ1-1, with a weak D call TRBD1 (5 bases). Trimming stripped 6 bases from V and 5 bases from J, with 16 bases between. Germline-derived CDR1 and CDR2 are ENHRY and SYGVKD. This CDR3 is 14 amino acids long. CDR3 sequence (DNA): TGTGCCATCAGAGGGCGGGGGATTTTTACTGAAGCTTTCTTT. It translates to CAIRGRGIFTEAFF.

Concerning this clonotype: Possible read error: a much larger clone is one base away. V gene TRBV6-5 combines with J gene TRBJ1-4, with TRBD1 identical over 7 bases. Germline assignment: CDR1 MNHEY and CDR2 SVGAGI. J was trimmed by 6 bases and V by 8 bases; bases with no gene match: 12. This CDR3 is 15 amino acids long. The CDR3 nucleotides are TGTGCCAGCGGTTCCTCAGGGGGGGTGGATGAAAAACTGTTTTTT. Its translation is CASGSSGGVDEKLFF.